This T cell receptor (beta chain) appears in the sequencing data of a study of cytomegalovirus exposure and HLA in healthy donors. On the study more broadly: Approximately 200 million T cells yielded under 130 million unique TCR beta sequences in earlier analysis.

It was with 60 Vbeta and 13 Jbeta primers that the PCR ran. Generated by immunoSEQ multiplex PCR, the TCRdb table keeps only in-frame clones and is missing some. The sample lists around 130,000 clones; approximately 85% were seen once. Study-level results: The majority of CMV-associated TCR beta chains were reported as apparently HLA-restricted in a later analysis. Later on, a genetic analysis was performed. It linked a missense variant in DCLRE1C with V- and J-gene trimming of TCR beta.

This clone was seen a few times. What it binds is not known. The germline gives CDR1 GTSNPN, CDR2 SVGIG (reference sequence). Trimming stripped 3 bases from V and 2 bases from J, with 16 bases between. The CDR3 is 16 amino acids. The chain carries TRBV30 and TRBJ1-4; TRBD1 is a possible D gene (5 bases). Sequencing was performed on PBMCs. The source is a woman aged 25-40 years in good health and CMV-seropositive. CDR3 DNA: TGTGCCTGGAGGTCCCCCGGAGCAGGGACTAATGAAAAACTGTTTTTT. Translated, it gives CAWRSPGAGTNEKLFF. Using reference TRBV30 and TRBJ1-4 for the parts outside the CDR3, the full variable domain is SQTIHQWPATLVQPVGSPLSLECTVEGTSNPNLYWYRQAAGRGLQLLFYSVGIGQISSEVPQNLSASRPQDRQFILSSKKLLLSDSGFYLCAWRSPGAGTNEKLFFGSGTQLSVL.